The 7 T cell receptor beta chains reported below all come from one sample, sequenced in a study of PD-1 blockade in classical Hodgkin lymphoma. TCRdb's copy holds only in-frame clones and misses some; the assay was immunoSEQ multiplex PCR. The sample yields 13,000 to 15,000 clones, 82% seen once. Brentuximab vedotin exposure varied among the patients, all of whom had relapsed after autologous stem cell transplantation. This specimen consisted of peripheral blood mononuclear cells (PBMCs), obtained at baseline. The source is a human donor with classical Hodgkin lymphoma.

The chain joins TRBV28 to TRBJ2-7; the D call may be TRBD1 or TRBD2 (5 bases each). The CDR3 is made up of 15 amino acids. CDR1 is MDHEN, CDR2 SYDVKM, per germline. Deletions cut 7 bases from V and 6 bases from J, with 22 bases between. The CDR3 DNA is TGTGCCAGCATTCCTTCCCCTGGGGGAGACTCCGAGCAGTACTTC. Translated, it gives CASIPSPGGDSEQYF.

V gene TRBV30 combines with J gene TRBJ2-2; a weak D match, TRBD2 (6 bases). The V and J ends lost 2 bases and 4 bases respectively, with 11 bases between them. Germline loops: CDR1 GTSNPN, CDR2 SVGIG (reference sequence). CDR3 length: 14 residues. The CDR3 sequence is CAWSQGLGTGELFF. The CDR3 nucleotides are TGTGCCTGGAGTCAGGGACTGGGCACCGGGGAGCTGTTTTTT.

The chain has TRBV19 and TRBJ1-2; 9 positions match TRBD1. Germline CDR1 is LNHDA and CDR2 is SQIVND (reference sequence). The V and J ends lost 5 bases and 4 bases, in that order; junction bases with no gene match: 8. The CDR3 loop spans 15 amino acids. The CDR3 loop reads CASSWDRATTYGYTF. As DNA, the CDR3 is TGTGCCAGTAGTTGGGACAGGGCAACCACCTATGGCTACACCTTC.

The V and J genes are TRBV27 and TRBJ2-5; D might be TRBD1 (6 bases). Germline values: CDR1 MNHEY, CDR2 SMNVEV (reference sequence). There are 19 residues in the CDR3. With 4 bases removed from V and 2 bases from J, the gap between germline ends came to 26 bases. CDR3 DNA sequence: TGTGCCAGCAGTTCCGACCCCTATTACGGGACAAAGGATCAAGAGACCCAGTACTTC. This gives the protein CASSSDPYYGTKDQETQYF.

This chain links TRBV19 with TRBJ2-1, with 8 bases aligning to TRBD2. Trimming at V came to 4 bases and at J to 7 bases, leaving 6 bases not matched to a gene. The CDR3 length is 14 residues. The germline V gene encodes CDR1 LNHDA and CDR2 SQIVND (reference sequence). The CDR3 protein is CASSRLAGRNEQFF. CDR3 nucleotides: TGTGCCAGTAGTAGGTTAGCGGGACGGAATGAGCAGTTCTTC.

This CDR3 reads CASITPQLNYGYTF. The CDR3 DNA reads TGTGCCAGCATCACCCCCCAGTTAAACTATGGCTACACCTTC. This chain connects TRBV28 to TRBJ1-2; D remains unclear. Germline loops: CDR1 MDHEN, CDR2 SYDVKM. This CDR3 spans 14 amino acids. Trimming cost V 7 bases and J 2 bases, with 14 bases left between them.

The gene calls are TRBV7-3 and TRBJ2-1; 11 bases fit TRBD1. The CDR3 spans 15 residues. Germline trimming cut 4 bases from V and 9 bases from J; bases unmatched to any gene: 8. Per germline, CDR1 SGHTA and CDR2 FQGTGA. CDR3 coding DNA: TGTGCCAGCAGCTCCATGGACAGGGGGCAAGGTGAGCAGTTCTTC. Translation: CASSSMDRGQGEQFF.